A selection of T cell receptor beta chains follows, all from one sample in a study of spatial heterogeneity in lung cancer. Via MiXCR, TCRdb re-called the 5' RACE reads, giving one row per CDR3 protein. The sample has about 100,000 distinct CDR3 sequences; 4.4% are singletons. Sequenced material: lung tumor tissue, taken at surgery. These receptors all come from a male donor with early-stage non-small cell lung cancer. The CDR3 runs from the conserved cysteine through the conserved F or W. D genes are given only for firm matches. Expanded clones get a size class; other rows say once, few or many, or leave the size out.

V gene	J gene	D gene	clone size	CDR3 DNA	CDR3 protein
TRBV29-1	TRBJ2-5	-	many	TGCAGCGTTGAAGATCTCGCTCTGGGTGAGACCCAGTACTTC	CSVEDLALGETQYF
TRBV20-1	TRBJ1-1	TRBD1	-	TGCAGTGCTCCCCGACAGGGTGGCACTGAAGCTTTCTTT	CSAPRQGGTEAFF
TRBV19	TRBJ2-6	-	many	TGTGCCAGTAGTTCCACCTACAGCTCTGGGGCCAACGTCCTGACTTTC	CASSSTYSSGANVLTF
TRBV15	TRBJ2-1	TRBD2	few	TGTGCCACCAGCAGTGGACTAGCGGTCCGCCGGGGTGAGCAGTTCTTC	CATSSGLAVRRGEQFF
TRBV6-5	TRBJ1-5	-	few	TGTGCCAGCACGAGCAGCCCCAATCAGCCCCAGCATTTT	CASTSSPNQPQHF
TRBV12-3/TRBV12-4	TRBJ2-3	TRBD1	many	TGTGCCAGCAGGATACAGGGGGCAGATACGCAGTATTTT	CASRIQGADTQYF
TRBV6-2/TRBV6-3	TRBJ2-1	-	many	TGTGCCAGCAGTCGCCGTGGTGAGCAGTTCTTC	CASSRRGEQFF
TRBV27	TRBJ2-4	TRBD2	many	TGTGCCAGCCGAATGAAGCCGGGCCAACGGGGGGAAAACATTCAGTACTTC	CASRMKPGQRGENIQYF
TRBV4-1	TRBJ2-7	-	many	TGCGCCAGCAGCCAAGGGGTTTTACTAAGCTCCTACGAGCAGTACTTC	CASSQGVLLSSYEQYF
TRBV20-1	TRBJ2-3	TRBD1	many	TGCAGTGCTAGGGCCGGACAGGTCACAGATACGCAGTATTTT	CSARAGQVTDTQYF
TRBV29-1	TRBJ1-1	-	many	TGCAGCGTGCAGCGACAGGAGAACACTGAAGCTTTCTTT	CSVQRQENTEAFF
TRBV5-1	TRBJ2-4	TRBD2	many	TGCGCCAGCAGCGCGGGAGGGCAGCTAGCCAAAAACATTCAGTACTTC	CASSAGGQLAKNIQYF
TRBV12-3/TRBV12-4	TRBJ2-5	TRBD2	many	TGTGCCAGCAGTTCATTAGCGGGAGGGCCAGAGACCCAGTACTTC	CASSSLAGGPETQYF
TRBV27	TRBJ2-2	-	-	TGTGCCAGCAGCCAAAAAACCCGGTCCGGGGAGCTGTTTTTT	CASSQKTRSGELFF
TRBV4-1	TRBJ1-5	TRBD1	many	TGCGCCAGCAGCCAAGAAACAGGGGATCAGCCCCAGCATTTT	CASSQETGDQPQHF
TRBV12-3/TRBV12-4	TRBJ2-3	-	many	TGTGCCAGCAGGCCCAGCGGGAGCACAGATACGCAGTATTTT	CASRPSGSTDTQYF
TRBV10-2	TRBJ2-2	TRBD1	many	TGCGCCAGCAAGGGACAGGTGTACACCGGGGAGCTGTTTTTT	CASKGQVYTGELFF
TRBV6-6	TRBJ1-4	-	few	TGTGCCAGCAGTTTGATGCAGGGAGTACCTTATGAAAAACTGTTTTTT	CASSLMQGVPYEKLFF
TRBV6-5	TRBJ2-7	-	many	TGTGCCAGCGGACATACGAGTCACGAGCAGTACTTC	CASGHTSHEQYF
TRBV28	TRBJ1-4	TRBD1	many	TGTGCCAGCAGTTTATTGGACAGGGAACTGTTTTTT	CASSLLDRELFF
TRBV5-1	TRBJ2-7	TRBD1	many	TGCGCCAGCAGCCCGACAGGGGAAGCCAATGCCTACGAGCAGTACTTC	CASSPTGEANAYEQYF
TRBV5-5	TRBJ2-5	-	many	TGTGCCAGCAGCAAGGGTACCCCCGTGGAGACCCAGTACTTC	CASSKGTPVETQYF
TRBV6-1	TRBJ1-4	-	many	TGTGCCAGCAGTGATCGGTTGAGCACAACTAATGAAAAACTGTTTTTT	CASSDRLSTTNEKLFF
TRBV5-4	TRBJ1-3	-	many	TGTGCCAGCAGCTCCCCTGGGGGGGCCCGCTCTGGAAACACCATATATTTT	CASSSPGGARSGNTIYF
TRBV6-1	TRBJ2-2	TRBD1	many	TGTGCCAGCAGGACAGGGGGCAGGTTCCCCACCGGGGAGCTGTTTTTT	CASRTGGRFPTGELFF
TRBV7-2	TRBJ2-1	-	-	TGTGCCAGCAGCTCCTCGCCCTGGAGGGGGAATGAGCAGTTCTTC	CASSSSPWRGNEQFF
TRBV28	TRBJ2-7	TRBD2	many	TGTGCCAGCAGTTTTCGAGGGACTACAACCTACGAGCAGTACTTC	CASSFRGTTTYEQYF
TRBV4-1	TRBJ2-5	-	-	TGCGCCAGCAGCCACCGCGGGTGGATGGAGACCCAGTACTTC	CASSHRGWMETQYF
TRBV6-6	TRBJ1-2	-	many	TGTGCCAGCAAAGTGACGGCAGACTATGGCTACACCTTC	CASKVTADYGYTF
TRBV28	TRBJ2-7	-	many	TGTGCCAGCAGCCCTGGTAGGGTAAAGTTGGAGCAGTACTTC	CASSPGRVKLEQYF
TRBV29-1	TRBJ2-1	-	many	TGCAGCGTTGCCGTCACCTACGAGGGAAATGAGCAGTTCTTC	CSVAVTYEGNEQFF
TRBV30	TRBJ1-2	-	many	TGTGCCTGGAGACGGGACTTTAACTATGGCTACACCTTC	CAWRRDFNYGYTF
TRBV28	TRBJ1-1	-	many	TGTGCCAGCAGTTTAGTGTCTGAAGCTTTCTTT	CASSLVSEAFF
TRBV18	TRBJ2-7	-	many	TGTGCCAGCTCAGGAAATCCCCCACTGTACGAGCAGTACTTC	CASSGNPPLYEQYF
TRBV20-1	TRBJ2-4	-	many	TGCAGTGCTAGAGCGGATCTGAGGAACAAAAACATTCAGTACTTC	CSARADLRNKNIQYF
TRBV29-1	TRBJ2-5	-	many	TGCAGCGGCACCGAGGGGACCCAGTACTTC	CSGTEGTQYF
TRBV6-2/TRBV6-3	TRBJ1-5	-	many	TGTGCCAGCAGTCCCAATCGGGGAGAAGGTCAGCCCCAGCATTTT	CASSPNRGEGQPQHF
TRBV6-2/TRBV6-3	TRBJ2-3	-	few	TGTGCCAGCAGTTACCGGGATCGATCTTTAGGGGCGCCAGATACGCAGTATTTT	CASSYRDRSLGAPDTQYF
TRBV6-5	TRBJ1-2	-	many	TGTGCCAGCAACAAGGGTAGGGGCTGGTATGGCTACACCTTC	CASNKGRGWYGYTF
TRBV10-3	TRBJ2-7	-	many	TGTGCCATCAGTTGGGGGCCCGGGACCCCTTACGAGCAGTACTTC	CAISWGPGTPYEQYF
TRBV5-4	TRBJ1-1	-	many	TGTGCCAGCAGCCGTGACACAAACACTGAAGCTTTCTTT	CASSRDTNTEAFF
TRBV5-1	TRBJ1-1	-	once	TGCGCCAGCAGCTTACAGGGAGCGGAAGCTTTCTTT	CASSLQGAEAFF
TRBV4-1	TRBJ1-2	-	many	TGCGCCAGCAGCCAAGGACCAGAAGACTATGGCTACACCTTC	CASSQGPEDYGYTF
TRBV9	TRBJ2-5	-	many	TGTGCCAGCAGCTTAACCCAGACAGCGCCAAGCGAGACCCAGTACTTC	CASSLTQTAPSETQYF
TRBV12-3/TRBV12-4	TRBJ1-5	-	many	TGTGCCAGCAGTTTTACGGGTCAGCCCCAGCATTTT	CASSFTGQPQHF
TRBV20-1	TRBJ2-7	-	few	TGCAGTGCTATAGGAAGCGACCGCCCCTCCTACGAGCAGTACTTC	CSAIGSDRPSYEQYF
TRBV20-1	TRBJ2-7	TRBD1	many	TGCAGTGCCCTGGGACAGGGACTGTACGAGCAGTACTTC	CSALGQGLYEQYF
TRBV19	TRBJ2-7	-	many	TGTGCCAGTAGTGCCAGGATCCCTGGCGGTTACGAGCAGTACTTC	CASSARIPGGYEQYF
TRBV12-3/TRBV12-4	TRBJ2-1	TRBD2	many	TGTGCCAGCACCCAAGCGGGGCTATACAATGAGCAGTTCTTC	CASTQAGLYNEQFF
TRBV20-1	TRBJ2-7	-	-	TGCAGTGCTAGCGGAGACTACTACGAGCAGTACTTC	CSASGDYYEQYF
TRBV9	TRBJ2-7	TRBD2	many	TGTGCCAGCAGCATCGGGGGGACGGGTTACGAGCAGTACTTC	CASSIGGTGYEQYF
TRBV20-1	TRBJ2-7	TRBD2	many	TGCAGTGCTGCGGGAGATTCCCCAGACGAGCAGTACTTC	CSAAGDSPDEQYF
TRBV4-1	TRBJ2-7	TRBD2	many	TGCGCCAGCAGCCAAGGCGGGACTAGACATAAAACCTACGAGCAGTACTTC	CASSQGGTRHKTYEQYF
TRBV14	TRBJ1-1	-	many	TGTGCCAGCAGCCCTATCGACAGAGCCAACACTGAAGCTTTCTTT	CASSPIDRANTEAFF
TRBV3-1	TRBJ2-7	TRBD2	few	TGTGCCAGCACCAGGTGGGGAACTAGCGGGTTGTTCCCCTCCGAGCAGTACTTC	CASTRWGTSGLFPSEQYF
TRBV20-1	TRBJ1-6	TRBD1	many	TGCAGTGCCCTGACAGGGTCCGATTCACCCCTCCACTTT	CSALTGSDSPLHF
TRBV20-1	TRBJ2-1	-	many	TGCAGTGCCCTTCTGGATGTCAATGAGCAGTTCTTC	CSALLDVNEQFF